This T cell receptor beta chain was documented in a study of blood T cell repertoires in COVID-19. Overall study context: Donors in the United States, Italy and Spain gave samples during acute or convalescent COVID-19.

This clone showed up just once. Only in-frame clones appear in the TCRdb table, and some are missing; sequencing was by immunoSEQ multiplex PCR. This table has under 250,000 clones, about nine tenths appearing once. V shed 3 bases and J 1 base; nucleotides not matched to a gene: 2. The CDR3 spans 14 residues. CDR1 and CDR2 from the germline V gene are SGHTA and FQGNSA. The chain has TRBV7-2 and TRBJ1-1; 7 nucleotides line up with TRBD1. This clonotype was obtained from a woman aged 55-75 years with acute or convalescent COVID-19. Sequenced: peripheral blood. CDR3 DNA sequence: TGTGCCAGCAGCTTCCGACAGGGGAACACTGAAGCTTTCTTT. Encoded protein: CASSFRQGNTEAFF. The full variable domain, in which reference TRBV7-2 and TRBJ1-1 provide the parts outside the CDR3, is GAGVSQSPSNKVTEKGKDVELRCDPISGHTALYWYRQSLGQGLEFLIYFQGNSAPDKSGLPSDRFSAERTGGSVSTLTIQRTQQEDSAVYLCASSFRQGNTEAFFGQGTRLTVV.